The 14 T cell receptor beta chains below were found in one sample sequenced in a study of blood T cell repertoires in COVID-19. Using immunoSEQ multiplex PCR, the repertoire was profiled, and TCRdb retains in-frame clones only, with some absent. The sample holds 150,000 to 200,000 clones, 76% seen once. The sequencing input was PBMCs or T cells enriched from blood (not recorded which). The receptors were sampled from a woman between 50 and 59 years old with acute COVID-19.

The chain is built from TRBV2 and TRBJ1-5, with 7 bases that match TRBD1. V trimming: 5 bases; J trimming: 4 bases; junction bases outside the gene matches: 8. The germline CDR1 and CDR2 sequences are SNHLY and FYNNEI. This CDR3 contains 15 residues. The CDR3 DNA reads as TGTGCCAGCAGTCAAAACCCGGGACAGAATCAGCCCCAGCATTTT. This codes for CASSQNPGQNQPQHF.

This clone was detected only once. The chain joins TRBV11-3 to TRBJ1-1; tentatively, D is TRBD1 (5 bases). This CDR3 is 12 amino acids long. The V gene lost 8 bases and the J gene lost 11 bases, with 18 bases spanning the gap. Germline lookup yields CDR1 SGHNT and CDR2 YENEEA. Here the CDR3 reads CASSSAGLVAFF. CDR3 DNA sequence: TGTGCCAGCTCGTCGGCAGGGCTCGTCGCTTTCTTT.

The CDR3 sequence: CASSFGGAGYGYTF. As DNA, the CDR3 is TGCGCCAGCAGCTTCGGGGGGGCCGGGTATGGCTACACCTTC. The chain joins TRBV5-1 to TRBJ1-2; maybe TRBD1 (6 bases). The CDR3 consists of 14 residues. The V and J ends lost 2 bases and 5 bases respectively, with 13 bases between them. Germline CDR1 is SGHRS and CDR2 is YFSETQ.

This clone has only one observation. The rearrangement uses TRBV6-5 and TRBJ1-5; 7 bases line up with TRBD1. Germline loops: CDR1 MNHEY, CDR2 SVGAGI. V shed 7 bases and J 7 bases; nucleotides not matched to a gene: 7. The CDR3 extends over 13 amino acids. CDR3 loop: CASNDRAGQPQHF. Written as DNA, the CDR3 is TGTGCCAGCAACGACAGGGCGGGACAGCCCCAGCATTTT.

This chain connects TRBV4-1 to TRBJ1-5; a weak D match, TRBD1 (5 bases). V was shortened by 0 bases and J by 9 bases, with 21 bases between the two germline ends. The CDR3 extends over 17 amino acids. Germline V CDR1 and CDR2: MGHRA, YSYEKL. The CDR3 region has the DNA TGCGCCAGCAGCCAAGATCTCGGTAGTGGGGGGATGCCGCCCCAGCATTTT. It encodes CASSQDLGSGGMPPQHF.

This sequence joins TRBV3-1 (or the pseudogene TRBV3-2) and TRBJ1-1, with D perhaps matching TRBD1 (5 bases). CDR3 size: 13 residues. In germline, CDR1 is LGHDT, CDR2 YNNKEL (reference sequence). Trimming removed 4 bases at V and 6 bases at J, with 12 bases between. The CDR3 sequence is CASSPYGGSEAFF. CDR3 DNA sequence: TGTGCCAGCAGCCCTTACGGGGGGTCTGAAGCTTTCTTT.

This chain joins TRBV5-1 and TRBJ2-2; D might be TRBD1 (5 bases). This CDR3 has 13 amino acids. Trimming removed 5 bases at V and 1 base at J, with 6 bases between. Looked up from germline, CDR1 is SGHRS and CDR2 is YFSETQ. The CDR3 is CASRGQNTGELFF. The CDR3 nucleotides are TGCGCCAGCAGAGGACAGAACACCGGGGAGCTGTTTTTT.

The V and J genes are TRBV3-1 (or the pseudogene TRBV3-2) and TRBJ2-5, with a tentative D call TRBD2 (6 bases). CDR3 length equals 15 residues. Trimming left V 2 bases short and J 4 bases short, with 14 bases between. In germline, CDR1 is LGHDT, CDR2 YNNKEL (reference sequence). CDR3 amino acids: CASSQSVTSRETQYF. Here the CDR3 DNA reads TGTGCCAGCAGCCAAAGTGTAACTAGCCGAGAGACCCAGTACTTC.

This clone was recorded once. The chain uses TRBV30 and TRBJ1-5, with a weak D call TRBD1 (6 bases). V was trimmed by 4 bases and J by 1 base, leaving 14 bases between them. CDR1 is GTSNPN and CDR2 is SVGIG in the germline V gene (reference sequence). The CDR3 is made up of 15 amino acids. CDR3 sequence (DNA): TGTGCCTGGACCATGAAGGGGGGGAGCAATCAGCCCCAGCATTTT. Translation: CAWTMKGGSNQPQHF.

Of note for this clone: An end of the junction differs from the germline gene, which may be a read error. The rearrangement joins TRBV6-1 to TRBJ1-6; D might be TRBD1 (6 bases). CDR1 and CDR2 from the germline V gene are MNHNS and SASEGT. The CDR3 totals 14 residues. CDR3 nucleotide sequence: TGTGCCAGCAGAGAAGGGGGGGGAAATTCACCCCTCCACTTT. This sequence encodes CASREGGGNSPLHF.

The V and J genes are TRBV19 and TRBJ2-2; TRBD2 might be the D (7 bases). V lost 10 bases, J lost 5 bases, and 20 bases lay in between. CDR3 length equals 15 residues. Germline CDR1 is LNHDA and CDR2 is SQIVND (reference sequence). The CDR3 sequence: CATSSGGLRTGELFF. The CDR3 region has the DNA TGTGCCACCTCGTCGGGGGGCCTAAGGACCGGGGAGCTGTTTTTT.

The chain employs TRBV10-1 and TRBJ2-5, with TRBD1 matching over 7 bases. V dropped 5 bases and J dropped 5; count of bases not matched to a gene: 11. The CDR3 is 15 residues long. Looked up from germline, CDR1 is WNHNN and CDR2 is SYGVQD (reference sequence). The CDR3 loop reads CASSYGQAPRETQYF. DNA for the CDR3: TGCGCCAGCAGTTATGGACAGGCCCCAAGGGAGACCCAGTACTTC.

CDR3 region: CASSYMAAAGTEAFF. The CDR3, as DNA: TGTGCCAGCAGCTATATGGCCGCGGCGGGCACTGAAGCTTTCTTT. This sequence joins TRBV2 and TRBJ1-1; the D is unclear. V was trimmed by 6 bases and J by 4 bases, leaving 18 bases between them. Germline V gives CDR1 SNHLY, CDR2 FYNNEI. The CDR3 is 15 amino acids.

The CDR3 bases are TGTGCCAGCAGTCAGCCGACAGGGGTTGCTGAAGCTTTCTTT. Its translation: CASSQPTGVAEAFF. V is TRBV27 and J is TRBJ1-1, with TRBD1 matching over 8 bases. There are 14 residues in the CDR3. The ends lost 5 bases at V and 6 bases at J; junction bases unmatched: 8. Germline V gene lookup returns CDR1 MNHEY and CDR2 SMNVEV (reference sequence).